These 25 T cell receptor beta chains were sequenced from one sample in a study of blood T cell repertoires in COVID-19. Libraries were prepared by immunoSEQ multiplex PCR; TCRdb keeps only in-frame clonotypes and omits some of them. The table shows approximately 100,000 clones, with more than 65% occurring only once. The sample taken for sequencing was peripheral blood. The receptor set was obtained from a man aged 60-69 years with acute or convalescent COVID-19.

The CDR3 region is CASSPLGTSGRGGYNEQFF. The CDR3 coding sequence is TGTGCCAGCAGCCCTCTCGGGACTAGCGGGAGAGGGGGCTACAATGAGCAGTTCTTC. V is TRBV6-2 or TRBV6-3 and J is TRBJ2-1; 14 bases agree with TRBD2. The CDR3 extends over 19 amino acids. The junction had 13 bases not matched to a gene; V was cut back by 6 bases and J by 3 bases. The germline V gene has CDR1 MNHEY and CDR2 SVGEGT.

The rearrangement joins TRBV21-1 to TRBJ2-3; the table's D call TRBD2 went unverified against the DNA. TRBV21-1 corresponds to a pseudogene. The CDR3 runs 16 residues. In nucleotides, the CDR3 is TGTGCCAGCAGCAAAAGAGGGACTCACACCACAGATACGCAGTATTTT. It translates to CASSKRGTHTTDTQYF.

The J gene is TRBJ1-3, the V gene TRBV3-1 (or the pseudogene TRBV3-2); tentatively, D is TRBD1 (5 bases). Germline V gives CDR1 LGHDT, CDR2 YNNKEL (reference sequence). The V end lost 2 bases, the J end lost 0 bases, and 8 bases lay between the germline ends. The CDR3 is 15 amino acids. CDR3 in amino acids: CASSQRQTSGNTIYF. The DNA for the CDR3 is TGTGCCAGCAGCCAAAGACAGACCTCTGGAAACACCATATATTTT.

The chain joins TRBV30 to TRBJ1-2; TRBD1 agrees at 8 bases. V gave up 0 bases and J gave up 8 bases; unmatched junction bases: 8. The CDR3 runs 14 residues. Looked up from germline, CDR1 is GTSNPN and CDR2 is SVGIG (reference sequence). CDR3 in DNA: TGTGCCTGGAGTGTATTATCAGGGGGCGTCGGCTACACCTTC. Translation: CAWSVLSGGVGYTF.

This clone was counted between two and nine times. V usage is TRBV7-2 and J usage is TRBJ1-5; TRBD1 matches 8 bases. J was trimmed by 11 bases and V by 1 base; bases with no gene match: 7. Germline V gene data show CDR1 as SGHTA and CDR2 as FQGNSA. This CDR3 comprises 14 residues. CDR3 sequence: CASSLETGGRAQHF. DNA for the CDR3: TGTGCCAGCAGCTTAGAAACAGGGGGAAGGGCCCAGCATTTT.

V and J are TRBV3-1 (or the pseudogene TRBV3-2) and TRBJ2-7; TRBD2 matches 8 bases. The CDR3 sequence is 12 residues long. With 2 bases clipped from V and 6 bases from J, the junction kept 0 bases outside the gene matches. The germline CDR1 and CDR2 sequences are LGHDT and YNNKEL (reference sequence). CDR3 sequence: CASSQTSGEQYF. In DNA, the CDR3 is TGTGCCAGCAGCCAAACTAGCGGCGAGCAGTACTTC.

This clone is judged large. Other nucleotide sequences from this sample produce the same CDR3. The rearrangement links TRBV4-1 to TRBJ2-6; 7 bases map to TRBD2. The V and J ends lost 2 bases and 0 bases, in that order; junction bases with no gene match: 10. The CDR3 loop spans 19 amino acids. Germline CDR1 and CDR2: MGHRA and YSYEKL. Here the CDR3 DNA reads TGCGCCAGCAGCCAACTGGGGGGGGTCCCGGACTCTGGGGCCAACGTCCTGACTTTC. It is translated as CASSQLGGVPDSGANVLTF.

This sequence joins TRBV18 and TRBJ1-3; weak D call: TRBD1 (5 bases). Trimming took 6 bases from V and 0 from J, leaving 15 bases between them. CDR1 and CDR2 (germline): KGHSH, LQKENI. CDR3 length: 16 amino acids. CDR3 amino acids: CASSPDSSFSGNTIYF. CDR3 in DNA: TGTGCCAGCTCTCCAGACAGCTCCTTCTCTGGAAACACCATATATTTT.

This chain uses TRBV19 with TRBJ1-4; 8 bases are a match to TRBD1. V lost 5 bases, J lost 1 base, and 3 bases stayed unmatched. The CDR3 length is 15 residues. Germline values: CDR1 LNHDA, CDR2 SQIVND (reference sequence). The CDR3 DNA is TGTGCCAGTAGTCCCGGACAGGGAACTAATGAAAAACTGTTTTTT. It translates to CASSPGQGTNEKLFF.

This clone was picked up one time. V is TRBV3-1 (or the pseudogene TRBV3-2) and J is TRBJ1-5; D might be TRBD1 (5 bases). V lost 10 bases and J lost 6, with 19 bases in between. The germline V gene encodes CDR1 LGHDT and CDR2 YNNKEL (reference sequence). The length of the CDR3 is 14 residues. The CDR3 loop reads CANPTTDFAQPQHF. CDR3 in DNA: TGTGCCAACCCTACGACAGACTTCGCTCAGCCCCAGCATTTT.

This chain uses TRBV6-5 with TRBJ2-2; 7 positions match TRBD1. The trim removed 2 bases at V and 0 bases at J, leaving 3 bases unmatched. Per the germline V gene, CDR1 is MNHEY and CDR2 is SVGAGI. The CDR3 loop spans 16 amino acids. CDR3 sequence: CASSYGQGANTGELFF. In nucleotides, the CDR3 is TGTGCCAGCAGTTACGGCCAGGGGGCGAACACCGGGGAGCTGTTTTTT.

This chain joins TRBV7-2 and TRBJ1-4; no firm D call. Germline loops: CDR1 SGHTA, CDR2 FQGNSA. The V end was cut by 1 base, the J end by 2 bases, with 8 bases between. The CDR3 loop spans 15 amino acids. The CDR3 loop is CASSLGGFTNEKLFF. DNA of the CDR3: TGTGCCAGCAGCTTAGGAGGGTTCACTAATGAAAAACTGTTTTTT.

This rearrangement joins TRBV28 to TRBJ1-2; 9 bases fit TRBD1. CDR3 length equals 16 residues. Germline-derived CDR1 and CDR2 are MDHEN and SYDVKM. Trimming at V came to 5 bases and at J to 5 bases, leaving 12 bases not matched to a gene. The CDR3: CASSPPGRTGAYGYTF. In DNA form, the CDR3 reads TGTGCCAGCAGTCCACCCGGCCGGACAGGGGCGTATGGCTACACCTTC.

Only a few counts were recorded for this clone. It may be a read error: a sequence one base away is much more abundant. Additional DNA sequences in this sample encode the identical CDR3. The chain employs TRBV6-5 and TRBJ1-1, with 7 positions matching TRBD1. CDR1 is MNHEY and CDR2 is SVGAGI in the germline V gene. This CDR3 contains 14 residues. V was pared by 6 bases and J by 0 bases, with 4 bases of the junction left unmatched. The CDR3 reads CASRKQGMNTEAFF. Written as DNA, the CDR3 is TGTGCCAGCAGGAAACAGGGGATGAACACTGAAGCTTTCTTT.

The V call is TRBV13, the J call TRBJ2-7; 9 nucleotides agree with TRBD1. This CDR3 spans 15 amino acids. With 3 bases clipped from V and 3 bases from J, the junction kept 6 bases outside the gene matches. The germline CDR1 and CDR2 sequences are PRHDT and FYEKMQ (reference sequence). Here the CDR3 DNA reads TGTGCCAGCAGCTTCCCGGGACAGGGTATCTACGAGCAGTACTTC. It yields the protein CASSFPGQGIYEQYF.

The rearrangement joins TRBV11-2 to TRBJ2-3; possible D gene TRBD1, 5 bases. CDR1 SGHAT and CDR2 FQNNGV come from the germline V gene. Trimming left V 0 bases short and J 4 bases short, with 17 bases between. The length of the CDR3 is 17 residues. CDR3 region: CASSLDQGSYTADTQYF. CDR3 in DNA: TGTGCCAGCAGCTTAGATCAGGGAAGTTACACAGCAGATACGCAGTATTTT.

The table lists this clone with a count of one. This rearrangement joins TRBV3-1 (or the pseudogene TRBV3-2) to TRBJ2-2, with D possibly being TRBD2 (6 bases). This CDR3 spans 14 amino acids. V lost 1 base, J lost 6 bases, and 9 bases lay in between. Germline loops: CDR1 LGHDT, CDR2 YNNKEL (reference sequence). The CDR3 sequence is CASSQGTIPGELFF. CDR3 DNA: TGTGCCAGCAGCCAAGGGACTATCCCCGGGGAGCTGTTTTTT.

This clone was recorded a few times. J is TRBJ1-5 and V is TRBV7-8; 9 nucleotides align to TRBD1. CDR3 length: 16 residues. Germline V gene data show CDR1 as SGHVS and CDR2 as FQNEAQ. After removal of 4 bases from V and 6 bases from J, the junction contained 10 bases not matched to a gene. The CDR3 sequence: CASSSVDRGSGQPQHF. CDR3 DNA sequence: TGTGCCAGCAGCTCTGTGGACAGGGGCTCCGGTCAGCCCCAGCATTTT.

The genes are TRBV19 and TRBJ1-1, with TRBD1 as a possible D gene (5 bases). Trimming pared 2 bases from V and 1 base from J, leaving 14 bases between. This CDR3 has 16 amino acids. From germline, CDR1 is LNHDA and CDR2 SQIVND (reference sequence). Here the CDR3 reads CASSIRVGRGNTEAFF. In DNA, the CDR3 is TGTGCCAGTAGTATACGAGTCGGAAGGGGGAACACTGAAGCTTTCTTT.

This chain links TRBV4-1 with TRBJ2-1; possibly TRBD2 for D (6 bases). Per germline, CDR1 MGHRA and CDR2 YSYEKL. CDR3 length: 17 residues. Trimming cost V 2 bases and J 1 base, with 15 bases left between them. CDR3 DNA: TGCGCCAGCAGCCAAATCGGCCGCGGGGTTTCCTACAATGAGCAGTTCTTC. Translation: CASSQIGRGVSYNEQFF.

The V call is TRBV2, the J call TRBJ1-2; a weak D match, TRBD1 (6 bases). Looked up from germline, CDR1 is SNHLY and CDR2 is FYNNEI. The ends were cut back, 6 bases at V and 6 bases at J, with 20 bases in the middle. This CDR3 has 15 residues. CDR3: CASSEREGGIDGYTF. The CDR3 coding sequence is TGTGCCAGCAGCGAACGGGAGGGGGGAATTGATGGCTACACCTTC.

A word on this clone: One junction end does not reproduce the germline sequence, and a read error may be involved. V usage is TRBV6-1 and J usage is TRBJ2-7; the match to TRBD2 covers 10 bases. This CDR3 region has 15 residues. Looked up from germline, CDR1 is MNHNS and CDR2 is SASEGT. The CDR3 DNA is TGTGCCAGCAGAGAAGCGGGAGGGAACTCCTACGAGCAGTACTTC. Translating gives CASREAGGNSYEQYF.

The CDR3 bases are TGTGCCGGCCGCCCGCGGGGAGGCGAGACCCAGTACTTC. It specifies CAGRPRGGETQYF. The rearrangement links TRBV6-5 to TRBJ2-5; D might be TRBD2 (6 bases). The CDR3 runs 13 residues. Germline CDR1 reads MNHEY; CDR2 reads SVGAGI. The V and J ends lost 11 bases and 5 bases respectively, with 18 bases between them.

The genes are TRBV7-9 and TRBJ1-1, with a tentative D call TRBD1 (5 bases). CDR1 SEHNR and CDR2 FQNEAQ come from the germline V gene (reference sequence). There are 15 residues in the CDR3. The V end was cut by 0 bases, the J end by 0 bases, with 8 bases between. CDR3 sequence (DNA): TGTGCCAGCAGCTTAGCTCCAGGGATGAACACTGAAGCTTTCTTT. Its protein product is CASSLAPGMNTEAFF.

This clone was seen a single time. The chain joins TRBV2 to TRBJ2-7, with a possible D match to TRBD1 (6 bases). Trimming took off 2 bases at V and 5 bases at J, with 13 bases between the two ends. The CDR3 is 14 residues long. Germline lookup yields CDR1 SNHLY and CDR2 FYNNEI. CDR3 sequence: CASSEQGMVDEQYF. The CDR3 region has the DNA TGTGCCAGCAGTGAACAGGGGATGGTCGACGAGCAGTACTTC.